The clone carrying this T cell receptor beta chain occurred once. No antigen is known for it. Germline CDR1 MGHRA, CDR2 YSYEKL. The CDR3 is 15 amino acids. Trimming cost V 4 bases and J 4 bases; bases outside gene matches: 4. This specimen belongs to a study of CD4+ T cells in melanoma. Sequencing was performed with immunoSEQ multiplex PCR; in TCRdb, only in-frame clones are kept and a portion is missing. The table has 140,000 or so clones, 85% to 95% seen once. Study-wide findings and caveats: CD8+ T cell, macrophage and B cell function reportedly correlated with neoantigen-specific CD4+ T cells. Neoantigen-specific CD4+ T cells in melanoma reportedly had diverse differentiation states.

This rearrangement joins TRBV4-1 to TRBJ2-2, with 9 nucleotides matching TRBD1. The sequence came from a human donor with melanoma. In nucleotides, the CDR3 is TGCGCCAGCAGCCCCCGACAGGGGGGCACCGGGGAGCTGTTTTTT. This sequence encodes CASSPRQGGTGELFF.